The clone carrying this T cell receptor (beta chain) was detected once. Its antigen is not known. These data come from a study of T cells in localized non-small cell lung cancer. Study-wide results and limits: Elevated blood T cell density was associated with longer overall survival. Clonality peaked in uninvolved adjacent lung rather than tumor. For the top 100 tumor clones, a median roughly 56 also appeared in adjacent lung. Sequencing, confined to only one tumor region, leaves heterogeneity possible.

The assay was immunoSEQ multiplex PCR, and TCRdb's table has in-frame clones only and misses some. The sample carries fewer than 25,000 clones, about 89% recorded once. This receptor was obtained from an older male donor with stage I lung adenocarcinoma. This material consisted of peripheral blood, taken before any cancer treatment.

DNA for the CDR3: TGCGCCAGCAGCCAAGAGGGACGGGATAAAGCTTTCTTT. Amino acid sequence: CASSQEGRDKAFF. The V call is TRBV4-1, the J call TRBJ1-1; TRBD1 is a possible D gene (5 bases). The CDR3 is made up of 13 amino acids. In germline, CDR1 is MGHRA, CDR2 YSYEKL. The V end lost 0 bases, the J end lost 9 bases, and 11 bases lay between the germline ends.